Below, 7 T cell receptor beta chains from the same sample are listed, as sequenced in a study of control samples from healthy donors and cancer patients (TCRdb year 2020). Library prep was done by the immunoSEQ multiplex PCR assay. Here the immuneACCESS table is served through TCRdb, limited to in-frame sequences with V and J called. Missing clones are a known gap in these copies; in checked studies unresolved V genes cover under half, and the rest lacks a known reason. The sample profile shows about 60,000 clones; 85% of them were found once. The ten largest clones add up to 4.5% to 7% of the sample. Sequencing used blood. These receptors all come from a man in his forties in good health.

The rearrangement joins TRBV5-4 to TRBJ1-5, with TRBD1 matching over 7 bases. The CDR3 spans 13 residues. V lost 1 base and J lost 9; bases outside the gene matches: 4. CDR1 and CDR2 (germline): SGHNT, YYREEE (reference sequence). The DNA of the CDR3 is TGTGCCAGCAGCTTGACAGGGGATGGGCCCCAGCATTTT. It codes for CASSLTGDGPQHF.

This rearrangement joins TRBV28 to TRBJ2-7; 7 nucleotides line up with TRBD1. After removal of 4 bases from V and 6 bases from J, the junction contained 9 bases not matched to a gene. The CDR3 runs 14 residues. The germline CDR1 and CDR2 sequences are MDHEN and SYDVKM. CDR3 nucleotide sequence: TGTGCCAGCAGTTACCCCGCGACAGGGCGCGAGCAGTACTTC. The encoded protein is CASSYPATGREQYF.

In its sample, this clone was seen a few times. The chain recombines TRBV9 with TRBJ2-5; 15 nucleotides line up with TRBD2. Germline V gene lookup returns CDR1 SGDLS and CDR2 YYNGEE. V lost 4 bases to trimming and J lost 2 bases; unmatched junction nucleotides: 6. The CDR3 is made up of 17 amino acids. CDR3 loop: CASSPGLAGGHQETQYF. CDR3 nucleotides: TGTGCCAGCAGCCCAGGACTAGCGGGGGGGCATCAAGAGACCCAGTACTTC. Full variable domain (rest looked up from reference TRBV9 and TRBJ2-5): DSGVTQTPKHLITATGQRVTLRCSPRSGDLSVYWYQQSLDQGLQFLIQYYNGEERAKGNILERFSAQQFPDLHSELNLSSLELGDSALYFCASSPGLAGGHQETQYFGPGTRLLVL.

The V gene is TRBV4-1, the J gene TRBJ1-4; D unclear. Germline CDR1 reads MGHRA; CDR2 reads YSYEKL. The V end was cut by 4 bases, the J end by 8 bases, with 17 bases between. The CDR3 spans 15 residues. The CDR3: CASSLKSLPREKLFF. In DNA form, the CDR3 reads TGCGCCAGCAGCCTTAAGTCACTACCTAGGGAAAAACTGTTTTTT.

This clone was recorded only once. The chain uses TRBV12-3 or TRBV12-4 and TRBJ2-1; TRBD2 might be the D (6 bases). V was cut by 5 bases and J by 5 bases, with 7 bases left in between. The CDR3 totals 12 residues. The CDR3 here is CASSRLDNEQFF. The CDR3 coding sequence is TGTGCCAGCAGTCGACTAGACAATGAGCAGTTCTTC.

The chain joins TRBV5-4 to TRBJ2-5, with 9 bases fitting TRBD2. V trimming: 3 bases; J trimming: 7 bases; junction bases outside the gene matches: 13. The germline gives CDR1 SGHNT, CDR2 YYREEE (reference sequence). The CDR3 length is 16 residues. The CDR3 loop is CASSSPGQAGGGTQYF. CDR3 coding DNA: TGTGCCAGCAGCTCACCGGGACAAGCGGGGGGCGGGACCCAGTACTTC.

This chain uses TRBV6-2 or TRBV6-3 with TRBJ2-1, with 8 bases that match TRBD2. The CDR3 has 17 amino acids. Trimming cost V 4 bases and J 5 bases; bases outside gene matches: 13. Germline CDR1 is MNHEY and CDR2 is SVGEGT. This chain's CDR3 is CASSSLRGAGVDNEQFF. The CDR3, as DNA: TGTGCCAGCAGTTCCCTTCGGGGAGCGGGGGTGGACAATGAGCAGTTCTTC.